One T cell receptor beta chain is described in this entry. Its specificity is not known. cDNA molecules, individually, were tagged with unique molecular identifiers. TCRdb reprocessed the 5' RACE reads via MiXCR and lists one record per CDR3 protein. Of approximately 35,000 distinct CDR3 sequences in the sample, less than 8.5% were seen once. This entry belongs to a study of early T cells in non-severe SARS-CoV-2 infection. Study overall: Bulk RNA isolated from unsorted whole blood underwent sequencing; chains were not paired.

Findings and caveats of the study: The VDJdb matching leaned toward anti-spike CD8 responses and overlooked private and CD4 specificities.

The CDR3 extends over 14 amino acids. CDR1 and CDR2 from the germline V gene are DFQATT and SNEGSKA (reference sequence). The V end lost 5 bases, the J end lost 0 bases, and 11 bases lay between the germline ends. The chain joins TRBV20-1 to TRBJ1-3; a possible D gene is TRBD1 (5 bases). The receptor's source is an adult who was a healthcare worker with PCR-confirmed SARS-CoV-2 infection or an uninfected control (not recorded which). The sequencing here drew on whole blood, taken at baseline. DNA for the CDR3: TGCAGTGCTCCAACCGACAGCTCTGGAAACACCATATATTTT. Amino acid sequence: CSAPTDSSGNTIYF.